These T cell receptor beta chains were read from a single sample in a study of cytomegalovirus exposure and HLA in healthy donors. TCRdb keeps only in-frame clones here, not all; method: immunoSEQ multiplex PCR. The table shows some 120,000 clones, with just under 75% occurring only once. The specimen sequenced was PBMCs. These receptors all stem from a man aged 55 to 69 in good health and CMV-seropositive. The CDR3 runs from the conserved cysteine through the conserved F or W. A D gene is named only where the DNA matches it firmly. Clone size is stated in some rows and not others, as once, few, many or a class when expanded.

V gene	D gene	J gene	clone size	CDR3 DNA	CDR3 protein
TRBV19	NA	TRBJ2-6	NA	TGTGCCAGTAGTACGAGCCGTTCTGGGGCCAACGTCCTGACTTTC	CASSTSRSGANVLTF
TRBV28	TRBD1	TRBJ1-6	NA	TGTGCCAGCAGTTTTGGGGACAGGGGTTCACCCCTCCACTTT	CASSFGDRGSPLHF
TRBV5-1	TRBD2	TRBJ2-3	NA	TGCGCCAGCAGGCGTAGCGGGGGGGCAAGAACAGATACGCAGTATTTT	CASRRSGGARTDTQYF
TRBV5-4	TRBD1	TRBJ1-1	NA	TGTGCCAGCAGCAGGGGACAGTTGAACACTGAAGCTTTCTTT	CASSRGQLNTEAFF
TRBV30	NA	TRBJ1-2	NA	TGTGCCTGGAGTGTACGGGATTATGGCTACACCTTC	CAWSVRDYGYTF
TRBV28	NA	TRBJ2-1	few	TGTGCCAGCAGTCTAGAGAACGCTTACAATGAGCAGTTCTTC	CASSLENAYNEQFF
TRBV28	TRBD1	TRBJ2-5	once	TGTGCCAGCACAGGGGGCGGTTGGGAGACCCAGTACTTC	CASTGGGWETQYF
TRBV9	NA	TRBJ1-1	NA	TGTGCCAGCAGCGAGGGGGACCTTCGGAACACTGAAGCTTTCTTT	CASSEGDLRNTEAFF
TRBV25-1	TRBD1	TRBJ1-4	NA	TGTGCCAGCAGTGAATGGGGGACAGGGGGTGAAAAACTGTTTTTT	CASSEWGTGGEKLFF
TRBV9	TRBD1	TRBJ2-5	NA	TGTGCCAGCAGCGTAGTAGGGTCGACAGGGGCGGGTCAAGAGACCCAGTACTTC	CASSVVGSTGAGQETQYF
TRBV5-6	TRBD1	TRBJ1-1	NA	TGTGCCAGCAGCTTGGCGGGGGACAGTGGCACTGAAGCTTTCTTT	CASSLAGDSGTEAFF
TRBV5-1	NA	TRBJ2-7	NA	TGCGCCAGCAGCTTCGGTTCAACAGGAGATACCTACGAGCAGTACTTC	CASSFGSTGDTYEQYF
TRBV11-3	TRBD1	TRBJ2-5	NA	TGTGCCAGCAGCCGTCCCGGGACAGGGGGCGAAGAGACCCAGTACTTC	CASSRPGTGGEETQYF
TRBV7-9	NA	TRBJ2-3	NA	TGTGCCAGCAGTTATACAGATACGCAGTATTTT	CASSYTDTQYF
TRBV11-2	NA	TRBJ1-5	once	TGTGCCAGCAGCTTAGCTGGGCGGGTCTATCAGCCCCAGCATTTT	CASSLAGRVYQPQHF
TRBV7-7	TRBD1	TRBJ2-5	NA	TGTGCTAGCAGCTTAGAAACGGGGACAGGGGAGACCCAGTACTTC	CASSLETGTGETQYF
TRBV7-8	NA	TRBJ2-6	NA	TGTGCCAGCAGGGGGAGGGGACAGGCGTCTGGGGCCAACGTCCTGACTTTC	CASRGRGQASGANVLTF
TRBV18	NA	TRBJ2-6	NA	TGTGCCAGCTCAGAGGGATACTCTGGGGCCAACGTCCTGACTTTC	CASSEGYSGANVLTF
TRBV5-1	TRBD2	TRBJ2-1	NA	TGCGCCAGCAGTCGCGGGGGGGACCTCTACAATGAGCAGTTCTTC	CASSRGGDLYNEQFF
TRBV6-1	NA	TRBJ2-7	once	TGTGCCAGCAGTGAGTCGCCAGGGGTTGTGTACGAGCAGTACTTC	CASSESPGVVYEQYF
TRBV4-2	NA	TRBJ2-5	NA	TGTGCCAGCAGCCAACCCACTCTCCGGGTCCCTGGGGAGACCCAGTACTTC	CASSQPTLRVPGETQYF
TRBV5-1	TRBD1	TRBJ1-2	NA	TGCGCCAGCACGGACAGGGGGGCGGCTAACTATGGCTACACCTTC	CASTDRGAANYGYTF
TRBV5-1	NA	TRBJ2-3	NA	TGCGCCAGCAGCTTGGACTATTCCTTAACGTCAGATACGCAGTATTTT	CASSLDYSLTSDTQYF
TRBV5-1	TRBD1	TRBJ2-3	NA	TGCGCCAGCAGCTTGCTGACAGGGGCGACAGATACGCAGTATTTT	CASSLLTGATDTQYF
TRBV27	NA	TRBJ1-1	NA	TGTGCCGCGGGTGAGGGCTGGACTGAAGCTTTCTTT	CAAGEGWTEAFF
TRBV5-1	NA	TRBJ2-7	NA	TGCGCCAGCAGCCCCGCTAGGCTTCCTAACTACGAGCAGTACTTC	CASSPARLPNYEQYF
TRBV7-2	TRBD2	TRBJ2-7	NA	TGTGCCAGCAGCTTAGCGCGGGGGGAGCGGACCAAATACTACGAGCAGTACTTC	CASSLARGERTKYYEQYF
TRBV29-1	NA	TRBJ2-7	NA	TGCAGCGTTCGACCACAGGGCAGGGGCTACGAGCAGTACTTC	CSVRPQGRGYEQYF
TRBV19	NA	TRBJ1-1	once	TGTGCCAGTAGTAAATGGGCCGCTGAAGCTTTCTTT	CASSKWAAEAFF
TRBV5-1	NA	TRBJ1-1	NA	TGCGCCAGCAGCTTTGGGACAAACACTGAAGCTTTCTTT	CASSFGTNTEAFF
TRBV7-9	NA	TRBJ2-5	NA	TGTGCCAGCAGCCCGAGCCAAGAGACCCAGTACTTC	CASSPSQETQYF
TRBV6-5	TRBD1	TRBJ2-7	NA	TGTGCCAGCAGTATAACGACAGGGGACCAGCAGTACTTC	CASSITTGDQQYF
TRBV2	TRBD1	TRBJ1-2	few	TGTGCCAGCAGGGGACAGGGGGACTATGGCTACACCTTC	CASRGQGDYGYTF
TRBV30	NA	TRBJ1-2	NA	TGTGCCTGGAGCGGTAAGGGGTTCTATGGCTACACCTTC	CAWSGKGFYGYTF
TRBV11-3	NA	TRBJ2-1	few	TGTGCCAGCAGCCTCGGGACTGTCAATGAGCAGTTCTTC	CASSLGTVNEQFF
TRBV21-1	NA	TRBJ1-2	NA	TGTGCCAGCAGCAAAGATGTGTACGGGGATGGCTACACCTTC	CASSKDVYGDGYTF
TRBV5-1	TRBD2	TRBJ2-1	NA	TGCGCCAGCAGCTTCAGACTAGCGGGGGATAGTTACAATGAGCAGTTCTTC	CASSFRLAGDSYNEQFF
TRBV2	NA	TRBJ1-1	NA	TGTGCCAGCAGGAACAACCTGAACACTGAAGCTTTCTTT	CASRNNLNTEAFF
TRBV11-2	TRBD2	TRBJ2-5	NA	TGTGCCAGCAGCTTAGAAGGTTGGAGTAGCGGGGGGTCTAACTTC	CASSLEGWSSGGSNF
TRBV7-2	TRBD1	TRBJ2-7	NA	TGTGCCAGCAGCTTACCAGGGGGACCCTACGAGCAGTACTTC	CASSLPGGPYEQYF
TRBV27	TRBD2	TRBJ2-6	NA	TGTGCCAGCAGAGAGAGAGGACTAGCGGGGGCAAACTCTGGGGCCAACGTCCTGACTTTC	CASRERGLAGANSGANVLTF
TRBV27	NA	TRBJ1-2	NA	TGTGCCAGCAGTTTCTCTGGGACACCCTATGGCTACACCTTC	CASSFSGTPYGYTF
TRBV27	NA	TRBJ1-2	NA	TGTGCCAGCAGTTTCAGGGTTAACTATGGCTACACCTTC	CASSFRVNYGYTF
TRBV11-2	NA	TRBJ2-5	NA	TGTGCCAGCAGCTTACAGGGACTTCCACAAGAGACCCAGTACTTC	CASSLQGLPQETQYF
TRBV9	NA	TRBJ2-1	NA	TGTGCCAGCAGCGTAGAAGGACATTCAATTTACAATGAGCAGTTCTTC	CASSVEGHSIYNEQFF
TRBV5-6	TRBD1	TRBJ2-2	NA	TGTGCCAGCAGCTGGGGACAGTACACCGGGGAGCTGTTTTTT	CASSWGQYTGELFF
TRBV5-1	TRBD1	TRBJ1-6	NA	TGCGCCAGCAGCTTGGTTTGGGGGACAGGGGATTCACCCCTCCACTTT	CASSLVWGTGDSPLHF
TRBV11-2	TRBD1	TRBJ1-4	few	TGTGCCAGCAGCTTAGGACAGGGAGCCGAAAAACTGTTTTTT	CASSLGQGAEKLFF
TRBV13	TRBD2	TRBJ2-3	NA	TGTGCCAGCAGCTCCCCAGCGGGGGGGGCCGCGGATACGCAGTATTTT	CASSSPAGGAADTQYF
TRBV6-5	NA	TRBJ1-3	many	TGTGCCAGCAGTTACGGGCCCCGTAACACCATATATTTT	CASSYGPRNTIYF